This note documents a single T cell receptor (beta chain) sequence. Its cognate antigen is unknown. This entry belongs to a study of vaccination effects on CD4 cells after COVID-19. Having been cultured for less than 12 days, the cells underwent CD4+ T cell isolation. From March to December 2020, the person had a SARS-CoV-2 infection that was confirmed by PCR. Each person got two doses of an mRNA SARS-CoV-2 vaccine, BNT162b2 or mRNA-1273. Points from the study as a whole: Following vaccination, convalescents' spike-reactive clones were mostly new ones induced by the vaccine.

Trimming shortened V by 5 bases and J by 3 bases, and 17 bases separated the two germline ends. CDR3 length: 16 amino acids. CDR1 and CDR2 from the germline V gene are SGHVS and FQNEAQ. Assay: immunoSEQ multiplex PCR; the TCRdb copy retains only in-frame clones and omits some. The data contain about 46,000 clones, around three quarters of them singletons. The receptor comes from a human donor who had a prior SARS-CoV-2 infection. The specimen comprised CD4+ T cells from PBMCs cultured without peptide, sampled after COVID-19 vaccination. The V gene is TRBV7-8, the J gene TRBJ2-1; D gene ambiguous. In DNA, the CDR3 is TGTGCCAGCAGCCAAGAGACACGTAACTTCTACAATGAGCAGTTCTTC. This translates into CASSQETRNFYNEQFF. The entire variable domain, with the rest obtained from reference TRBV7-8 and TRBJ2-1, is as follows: GAGVSQSPRYKVAKRGQDVALRCDPISGHVSLFWYQQALGQGPEFLTYFQNEAQLDKSGLPSDRFFAERPEGSVSTLKIQRTQQEDSAVYLCASSQETRNFYNEQFFGPGTRLTVL.